The rows below give T cell receptor beta chains drawn from one sample of a study of identical twins. TCRdb used MiXCR to reprocess the 5' RACE reads, holding one entry per CDR3 protein. The sample has hundreds of thousands of distinct CDR3 sequences; more than 9% are singletons. These data also formed part of another study, on yellow fever vaccine responses in identical twins.

Specimen: PBMCs. Every receptor here comes from a woman between 18 and 29 years old in good health. Both conserved end residues are part of each CDR3. The D gene is left open where the match is weak. Expanded clones are given a class, and other clones once, few, many or no size at all.

abundance,v_gene,d_gene,j_gene,CDR3nt,CDR3aa
few,TRBV3-1,-,TRBJ2-7,TGTGCCAGCAGCCAAGTCAGCGTATCCTACGAGCAGTACTTC,CASSQVSVSYEQYF
many,TRBV15,TRBD1,TRBJ2-1,TGTGCCACCAGCAAACCGAACAGGGGTAGGAATGAGCAGTTCTTC,CATSKPNRGRNEQFF
many,TRBV7-9,-,TRBJ2-7,TGTGCCAGCAGCTTAATGGGACCAGGCTCGGGGGAGCAGTACTTC,CASSLMGPGSGEQYF
-,TRBV12-3/TRBV12-4,-,TRBJ2-7,TGTGCCAGCAGTTTAAGGTTGGGGGGCTACGAGCAGTACTTC,CASSLRLGGYEQYF
many,TRBV5-8,TRBD1,TRBJ2-1,TGTGCCAGCAGCTTGATAGAGTGGCAGGGGGCTTACAATGAGCAGTTCTTC,CASSLIEWQGAYNEQFF
-,TRBV23-1,-,TRBJ2-2,TGCGCCAGCAGTCAATCTACAGGAGACTACACCGGGGAGCTGTTTTTT,CASSQSTGDYTGELFF
-,TRBV29-1,TRBD2,TRBJ2-2,TGCAGCGCCGGATCGACTAGCGGGACTACCGGAGGGTCGGTTGGGGAGCTGTTTTTT,CSAGSTSGTTGGSVGELFF
few,TRBV24-1,-,TRBJ2-3,TGTGCCACCAGTGAGGTAAGGGGAGAGGATACGCAGTATTTT,CATSEVRGEDTQYF
-,TRBV27,TRBD1,TRBJ2-5,TGTGCCAGCGGCGCAGGGGGCCGGGGCGGGGTGACCCAGTACTTC,CASGAGGRGGVTQYF
many,TRBV5-1,TRBD1,TRBJ1-1,TGCGCCAGCAGCTTGGGGGACAGGGGAATGAACACTGAAGCTTTCTTT,CASSLGDRGMNTEAFF
-,TRBV25-1,TRBD2,TRBJ2-2,TGTGCCAGCAGTGAATCCCGACTAGCGGTGAACACCGGGGAGCTGTTTTTT,CASSESRLAVNTGELFF
-,TRBV5-1,TRBD2,TRBJ2-5,TGCGCCAGCAGCTTAACAACTAGCGGGGGGTACCAAGAGACCCAGTACTTC,CASSLTTSGGYQETQYF
many,TRBV5-1,-,TRBJ1-5,TGCGCCAGCAGCTTGGCAGGGAGAAGCAATCAGCCCCAGCATTTT,CASSLAGRSNQPQHF
few,TRBV7-9,-,TRBJ2-3,TGTGCCAGCAGCCTCCACGGGACTAGCACAGATACGCAGTATTTT,CASSLHGTSTDTQYF
many,TRBV7-9,-,TRBJ1-4,TGTGCCAGCACCCGAGGGGGGGTCGAAAAACTGTTTTTT,CASTRGGVEKLFF
few,TRBV2,-,TRBJ2-7,TGTGCCAGCAGTGGTGTCAGGGCGGCCTACGAGCAGTACTTC,CASSGVRAAYEQYF
-,TRBV5-1,-,TRBJ2-1,TGCGCCAGCAGCTTGGGGAAGGATTCCTACAATGAGCAGTTCTTC,CASSLGKDSYNEQFF
-,TRBV2,-,TRBJ2-2,TGTGCCAGCAAGTATGGGGGGAGCCCCGGGGAGCTGTTTTTT,CASKYGGSPGELFF
-,TRBV7-2,-,TRBJ2-3,TGTGCCAGCAGCTTAGAACGGACCCTTATCGCTGATACGCAGTATTTT,CASSLERTLIADTQYF
many,TRBV28,-,TRBJ2-5,TGTGCCAGCAGGGATGGACAGCAAGAGACCCAGTACTTC,CASRDGQQETQYF
many,TRBV4-2,-,TRBJ1-6,TGTGCCAGCAGCCAAGATCTAGGCAGGGAAACTCTCTTT,CASSQDLGRETLF
-,TRBV20-1,TRBD2,TRBJ2-1,TGCAGTGCCCCTCACGGCGGGGGCTACAATGAGCAGTTCTTC,CSAPHGGGYNEQFF
few,TRBV15,TRBD1,TRBJ2-3,TGTGCCACCAGCAGAGGTCAGGGGGTCGGAGATACGCAGTATTTT,CATSRGQGVGDTQYF
few,TRBV6-1,-,TRBJ2-1,TGTGCCAGCAGTCCCACTGGCAAAAACAATGAGCAGTTCTTC,CASSPTGKNNEQFF
few,TRBV2,-,TRBJ2-7,TGTGCCAGCAGGGGAGCAGGATACGAGCAGTACTTC,CASRGAGYEQYF
few,TRBV5-1,TRBD2,TRBJ2-3,TGCGCCAGCAGCTTCGGGCTCGCGGGAGAAAGATATGCGGATACGCAGTATTTT,CASSFGLAGERYADTQYF
-,TRBV18,-,TRBJ2-1,TGTGCCAGCTCACCACCGTGGACCTTCAATGAGCAGTTCTTC,CASSPPWTFNEQFF
-,TRBV7-9,-,TRBJ1-1,TGTGCCAGCATCGGGTCAGGGAACACTGAAGCTTTCTTT,CASIGSGNTEAFF
few,TRBV9,-,TRBJ2-3,TGTGCCAGCAGCGCCTACGACTCAGATACGCAGTATTTT,CASSAYDSDTQYF
-,TRBV27,TRBD2,TRBJ2-2,TGTGCCAGCAGTTTTAGACGAACCGGGACTAGTACCGCCGGGGAGCTGTTTTTT,CASSFRRTGTSTAGELFF
-,TRBV12-3/TRBV12-4,-,TRBJ1-1,TGTGCCAGCACATCGACAGTTCCTATGAACACTGAAGCTTTCTTT,CASTSTVPMNTEAFF
few,TRBV28,-,TRBJ2-1,TGTGCCAGCAGTGTGGGCGGGACGAGCTCCTACAATGAGCAGTTCTTC,CASSVGGTSSYNEQFF
few,TRBV5-4,-,TRBJ2-1,TGTGCCAGCAGTCCCATCCTGGAGCGGAGCTCCTACAATGAGCAGTTCTTC,CASSPILERSSYNEQFF
few,TRBV3-1,TRBD2,TRBJ2-2,TGTGCCAGCAGCCAAACCGGGACTAGCGCCGGGGAGCTGTTTTTT,CASSQTGTSAGELFF
few,TRBV14,TRBD2,TRBJ2-1,TGTGCCAGCAGCATGAGCGGGAGGGCCAGAGATGAGCAGTTCTTC,CASSMSGRARDEQFF
many,TRBV12-3/TRBV12-4,-,TRBJ2-7,TGTGCCAGCAGTTTAATGCGCAGGTCCTCCTACGAGCAGTACTTC,CASSLMRRSSYEQYF
-,TRBV19,TRBD2,TRBJ2-5,TGTGCCACAAGAAGGGGTAGCGGGAGCTATCCTGAGACCCAGTACTTC,CATRRGSGSYPETQYF
few,TRBV20-1,-,TRBJ1-5,TGCAGTGCTAGATGGGGGGCTGGCGGCAATCAGCCCCAGCATTTT,CSARWGAGGNQPQHF
many,TRBV12-3/TRBV12-4,-,TRBJ2-1,TGTGCCAGCACCAACTTAGGTATAGGTAATGAGCAGTTCTTC,CASTNLGIGNEQFF
many,TRBV9,-,TRBJ2-1,TGTGCCAGCAGCGTAGTGGGGGGAGAGTACAATGAGCAGTTCTTC,CASSVVGGEYNEQFF
many,TRBV5-1,TRBD1,TRBJ1-1,TGCGCCAGCAGCTCGACCGGGACAGGGAACACTGAAGCTTTCTTT,CASSSTGTGNTEAFF
-,TRBV4-1,-,TRBJ2-5,TGCGCCAGCAGCCAAGGTCCGGCTAGGTGGGTCCAAGAGACCCAGTACTTC,CASSQGPARWVQETQYF
many,TRBV28,-,TRBJ2-7,TGTGCCAGCAGTCACCGGAGGAGGGACTACGAGCAGTACTTC,CASSHRRRDYEQYF
-,TRBV11-2,-,TRBJ2-3,TGTGCCAGCAGCTTAGAACAATGGTCAGATACGCAGTATTTT,CASSLEQWSDTQYF
few,TRBV18,-,TRBJ2-2,TGTGCCAGCTCACCAACGGAGCAAGGGATCACCGGGGAGCTGTTTTTT,CASSPTEQGITGELFF